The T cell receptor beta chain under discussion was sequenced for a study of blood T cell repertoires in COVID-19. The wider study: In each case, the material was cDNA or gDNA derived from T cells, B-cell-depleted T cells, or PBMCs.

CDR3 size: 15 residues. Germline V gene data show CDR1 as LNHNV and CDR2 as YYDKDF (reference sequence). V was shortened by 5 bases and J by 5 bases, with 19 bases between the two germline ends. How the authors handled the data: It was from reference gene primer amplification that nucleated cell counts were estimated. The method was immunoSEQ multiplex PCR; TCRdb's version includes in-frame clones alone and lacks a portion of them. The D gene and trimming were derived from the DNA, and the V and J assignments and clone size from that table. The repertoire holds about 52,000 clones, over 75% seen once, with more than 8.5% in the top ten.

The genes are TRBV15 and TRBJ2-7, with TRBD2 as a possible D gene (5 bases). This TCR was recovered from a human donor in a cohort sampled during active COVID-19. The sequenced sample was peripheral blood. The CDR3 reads CATSFSWGAKDEQYF. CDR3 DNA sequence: TGTGCCACCAGCTTTTCGTGGGGAGCAAAGGACGAGCAGTACTTC.